The clone carrying this T cell receptor (beta chain) was observed many times. Its antigen remains unidentified. Between the trimmed V and J ends, which lost 2 bases and 2 bases, there was a span of 7 bases. The length of the CDR3 is 14 residues. From germline, CDR1 is SNHLY and CDR2 FYNNEI. Clinical symptoms, serum thyroxine, TRAb, thyroid ultrasound and orbital computed tomography were relied on for diagnosis. This entry is derived from a study of Graves' ophthalmopathy and Graves' hyperthyroidism. Study observations and caveats: Blood shared most expanded thyroid clonotypes above 0.001 frequency.

The sequenced template was RNA, covering the TCR beta CDR3 region. Amplification began with first-round RT-PCR using HTBI primers, then second-round multiplex PCR was performed. TCRdb re-called the multiplex PCR reads through MiXCR, storing one row per CDR3 protein. The sample holds approximately 500,000 distinct CDR3 sequences, approximately 15% seen once. Sequencing was performed on blood. The rearrangement joins TRBV2 to TRBJ1-5, with unresolved D. The TCR sequence derives from a woman in her twenties or thirties with Graves' ophthalmopathy. CDR3 loop: CASSERQGNQPQHF. The CDR3, as DNA: TGTGCCAGCAGTGAACGGCAGGGCAATCAGCCCCAGCATTTT.